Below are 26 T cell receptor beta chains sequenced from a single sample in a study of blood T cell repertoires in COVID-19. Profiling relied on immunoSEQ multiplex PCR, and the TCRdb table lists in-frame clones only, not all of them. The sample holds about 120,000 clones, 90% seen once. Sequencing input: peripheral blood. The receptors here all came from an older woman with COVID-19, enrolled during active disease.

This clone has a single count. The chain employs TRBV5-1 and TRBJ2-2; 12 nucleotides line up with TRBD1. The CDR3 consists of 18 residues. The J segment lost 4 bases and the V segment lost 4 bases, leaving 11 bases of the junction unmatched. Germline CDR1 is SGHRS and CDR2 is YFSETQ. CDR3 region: CASSRTPGQGAGTGELFF. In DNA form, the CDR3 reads TGCGCCAGCAGCCGCACCCCGGGACAGGGGGCGGGCACCGGGGAGCTGTTTTTT.

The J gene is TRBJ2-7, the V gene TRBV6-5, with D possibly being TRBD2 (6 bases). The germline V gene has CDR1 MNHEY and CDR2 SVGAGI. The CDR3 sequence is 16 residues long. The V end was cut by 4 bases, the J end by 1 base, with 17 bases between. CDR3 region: CASSSPTSRGSYEQYF. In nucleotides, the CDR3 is TGTGCCAGCAGTTCCCCGACAAGTCGGGGGTCCTACGAGCAGTACTTC.

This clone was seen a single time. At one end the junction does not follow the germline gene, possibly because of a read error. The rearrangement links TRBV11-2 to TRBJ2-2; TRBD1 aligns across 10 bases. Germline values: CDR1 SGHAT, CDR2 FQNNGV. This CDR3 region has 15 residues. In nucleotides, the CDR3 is TGTGTCAGCAGGGCCGGGACAGGGGAGGCCGGGGAGCTGTTTTTT. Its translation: CVSRAGTGEAGELFF.

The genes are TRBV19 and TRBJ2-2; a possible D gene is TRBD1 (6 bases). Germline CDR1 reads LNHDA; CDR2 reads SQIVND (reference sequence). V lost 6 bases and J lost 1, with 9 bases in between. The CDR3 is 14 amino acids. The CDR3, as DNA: TGTGCCAGTAGCCCGGGACAGAACACCGGGGAGCTGTTTTTT. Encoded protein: CASSPGQNTGELFF. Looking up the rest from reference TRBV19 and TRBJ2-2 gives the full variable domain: DGGITQSPKYLFRKEGQNVTLSCEQNLNHDAMYWYRQDPGQGLRLIYYSQIVNDFQKGDIAEGYSVSREKKESFPLTVTSAQKNPTAFYLCASSPGQNTGELFFGEGSRLTVL.

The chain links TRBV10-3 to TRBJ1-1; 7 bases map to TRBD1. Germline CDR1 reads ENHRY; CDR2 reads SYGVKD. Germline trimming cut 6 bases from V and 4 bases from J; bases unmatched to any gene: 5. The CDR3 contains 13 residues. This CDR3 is CAIREEGATEAFF. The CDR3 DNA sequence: TGTGCCATCAGAGAGGAGGGGGCCACTGAAGCTTTCTTT.

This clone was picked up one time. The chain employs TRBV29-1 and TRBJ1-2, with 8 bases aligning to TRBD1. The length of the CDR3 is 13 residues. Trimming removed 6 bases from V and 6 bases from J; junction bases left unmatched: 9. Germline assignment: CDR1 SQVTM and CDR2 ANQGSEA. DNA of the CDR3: TGCAGCGTAACCAGGGGGCGGACAAATGGCTACACCTTC. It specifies CSVTRGRTNGYTF.

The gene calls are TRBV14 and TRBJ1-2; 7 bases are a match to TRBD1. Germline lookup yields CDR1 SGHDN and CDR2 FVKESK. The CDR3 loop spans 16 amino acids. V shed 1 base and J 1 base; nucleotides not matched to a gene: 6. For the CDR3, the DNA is TGTGCCAGCAGCCAAGTCCGGGACAGAGTTAACTATGGCTACACCTTC. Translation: CASSQVRDRVNYGYTF.

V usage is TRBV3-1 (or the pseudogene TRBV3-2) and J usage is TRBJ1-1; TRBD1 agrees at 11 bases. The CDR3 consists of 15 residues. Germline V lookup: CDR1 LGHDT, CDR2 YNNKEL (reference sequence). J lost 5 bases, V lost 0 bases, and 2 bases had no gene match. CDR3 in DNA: TGTGCCAGCAGCCAAGATGGGACAGGGGGAACTGAAGCTTTCTTT. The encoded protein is CASSQDGTGGTEAFF.

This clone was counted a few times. The chain's CDR3 is CASSHRELPSNQPQHF. In DNA form, the CDR3 reads TGTGCCAGTAGCCACCGCGAACTTCCTAGCAATCAGCCCCAGCATTTT. The rearrangement uses TRBV19 and TRBJ1-5, with no clear D. V dropped 6 bases and J dropped 0 bases, with 15 bases sitting between them. Germline values: CDR1 LNHDA, CDR2 SQIVND (reference sequence). The CDR3 loop spans 16 amino acids.

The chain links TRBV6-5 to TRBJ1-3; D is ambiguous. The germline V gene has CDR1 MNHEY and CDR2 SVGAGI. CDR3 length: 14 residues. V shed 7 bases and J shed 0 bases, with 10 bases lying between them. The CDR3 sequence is CASITDNSGNTIYF. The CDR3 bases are TGTGCCAGCATCACAGACAACTCTGGAAACACCATATATTTT.

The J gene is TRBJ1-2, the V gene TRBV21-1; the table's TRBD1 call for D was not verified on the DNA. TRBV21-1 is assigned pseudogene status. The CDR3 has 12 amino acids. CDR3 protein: CASSIGTPGYTF. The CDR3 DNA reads TGTGCCAGCAGCATCGGGACACCTGGCTACACCTTC.

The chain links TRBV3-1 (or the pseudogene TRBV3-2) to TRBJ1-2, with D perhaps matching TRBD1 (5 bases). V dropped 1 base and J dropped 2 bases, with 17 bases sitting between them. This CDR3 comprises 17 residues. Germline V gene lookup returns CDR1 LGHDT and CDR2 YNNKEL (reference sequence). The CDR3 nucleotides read TGTGCCAGCAGCCAAGGTGGTGCAGGGCTCCTCAACTATGGCTACACCTTC. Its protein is CASSQGGAGLLNYGYTF.

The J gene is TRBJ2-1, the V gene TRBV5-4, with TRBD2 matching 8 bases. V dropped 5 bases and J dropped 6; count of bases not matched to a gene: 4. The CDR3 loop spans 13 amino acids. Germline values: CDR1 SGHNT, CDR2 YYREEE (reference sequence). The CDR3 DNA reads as TGTGCCAGCAGTGGCGGGACTAGCAATGAGCAGTTCTTC. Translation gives CASSGGTSNEQFF.

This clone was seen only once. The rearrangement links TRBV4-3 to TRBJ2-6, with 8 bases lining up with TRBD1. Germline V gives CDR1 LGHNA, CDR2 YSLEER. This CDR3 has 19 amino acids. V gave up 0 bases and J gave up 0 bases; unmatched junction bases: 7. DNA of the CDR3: TGCGCCAGCAGCCAAGAGCGGGACAGGCCCAGCTCTGGGGCCAACGTCCTGACTTTC. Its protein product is CASSQERDRPSSGANVLTF.

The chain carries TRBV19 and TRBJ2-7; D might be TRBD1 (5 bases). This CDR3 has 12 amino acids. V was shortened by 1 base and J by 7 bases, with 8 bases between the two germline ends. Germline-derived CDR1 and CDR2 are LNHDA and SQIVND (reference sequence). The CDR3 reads CASSIGGKEQYF. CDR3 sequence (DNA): TGTGCCAGTAGTATAGGGGGCAAAGAGCAGTACTTC.

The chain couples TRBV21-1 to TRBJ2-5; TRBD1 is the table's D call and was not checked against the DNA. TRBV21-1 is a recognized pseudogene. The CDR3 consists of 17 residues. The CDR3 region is CASSKVPRQGRREAQYF. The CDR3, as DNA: TGTGCCAGCAGCAAAGTCCCCCGACAGGGAAGGAGGGAGGCCCAGTACTTC.

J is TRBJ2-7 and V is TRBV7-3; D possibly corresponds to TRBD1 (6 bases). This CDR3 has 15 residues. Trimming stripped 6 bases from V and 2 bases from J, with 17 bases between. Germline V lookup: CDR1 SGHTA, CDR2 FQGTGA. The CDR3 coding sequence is TGTGCCAGCAGGTCCCCAGGGACAACCGCCTACGAGCAGTACTTC. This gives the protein CASRSPGTTAYEQYF.

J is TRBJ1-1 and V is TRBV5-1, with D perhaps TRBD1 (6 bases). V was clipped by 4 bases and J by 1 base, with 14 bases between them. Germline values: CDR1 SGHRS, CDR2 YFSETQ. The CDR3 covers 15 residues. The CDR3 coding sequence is TGCGCCAGCAGCCCCCGGGAGGGGGGGAACACTGAAGCTTTCTTT. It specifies CASSPREGGNTEAFF.

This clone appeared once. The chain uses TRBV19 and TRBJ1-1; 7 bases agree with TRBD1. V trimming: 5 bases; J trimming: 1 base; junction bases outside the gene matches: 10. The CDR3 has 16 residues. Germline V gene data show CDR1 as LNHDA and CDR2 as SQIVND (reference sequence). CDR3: CASSHTKTGRNTEAFF. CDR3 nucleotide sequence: TGTGCCAGTAGTCACACCAAGACAGGGAGGAACACTGAAGCTTTCTTT.

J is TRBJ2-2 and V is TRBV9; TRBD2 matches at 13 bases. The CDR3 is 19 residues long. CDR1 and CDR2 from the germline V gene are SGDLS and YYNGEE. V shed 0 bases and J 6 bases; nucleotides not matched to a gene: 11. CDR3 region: CASSVATRTSGGEAGELFF. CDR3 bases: TGTGCCAGCAGCGTAGCTACCAGGACTAGCGGGGGTGAGGCCGGGGAGCTGTTTTTT.

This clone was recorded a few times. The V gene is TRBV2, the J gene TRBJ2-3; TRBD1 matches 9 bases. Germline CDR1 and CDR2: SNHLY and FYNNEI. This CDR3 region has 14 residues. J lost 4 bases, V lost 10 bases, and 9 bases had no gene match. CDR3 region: CAKDRGGPSDTQYF. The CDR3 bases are TGTGCCAAGGACAGGGGAGGTCCCTCAGATACGCAGTATTTT.

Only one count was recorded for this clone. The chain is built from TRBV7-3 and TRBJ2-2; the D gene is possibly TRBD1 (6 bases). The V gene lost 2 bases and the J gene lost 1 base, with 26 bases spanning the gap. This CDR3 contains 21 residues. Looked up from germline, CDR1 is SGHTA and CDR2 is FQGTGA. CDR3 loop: CASSLLRTGTGTSLNTGELFF. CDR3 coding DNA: TGTGCCAGCAGCTTACTACGCACGGGAACCGGGACATCCTTGAACACCGGGGAGCTGTTTTTT.

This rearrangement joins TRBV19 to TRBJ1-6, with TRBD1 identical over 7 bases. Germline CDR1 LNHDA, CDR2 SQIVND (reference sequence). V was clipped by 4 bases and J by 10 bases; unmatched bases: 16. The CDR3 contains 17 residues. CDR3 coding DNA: TGTGCCAGTAGTACCACCGGCATACAGGGGCAGGGATCACCCCTCCACTTT. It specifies CASSTTGIQGQGSPLHF.

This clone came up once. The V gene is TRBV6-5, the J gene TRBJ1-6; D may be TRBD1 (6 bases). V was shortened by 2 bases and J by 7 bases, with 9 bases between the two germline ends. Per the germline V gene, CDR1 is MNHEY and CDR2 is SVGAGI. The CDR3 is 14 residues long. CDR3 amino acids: CASSYAGVNSPLHF. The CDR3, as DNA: TGTGCCAGCAGTTACGCAGGGGTAAATTCACCCCTCCACTTT.

CDR3 sequence (DNA): TGTGCCAGCAGTTGGGGGGGGGTGAAGTCTGAAGCTTTCTTT. It yields the protein CASSWGGVKSEAFF. The chain recombines TRBV27 with TRBJ1-1; a weak D match, TRBD1 (5 bases). V was cut by 4 bases and J by 6 bases, with 15 bases left in between. Germline V gives CDR1 MNHEY, CDR2 SMNVEV (reference sequence). The CDR3 is 14 residues long.

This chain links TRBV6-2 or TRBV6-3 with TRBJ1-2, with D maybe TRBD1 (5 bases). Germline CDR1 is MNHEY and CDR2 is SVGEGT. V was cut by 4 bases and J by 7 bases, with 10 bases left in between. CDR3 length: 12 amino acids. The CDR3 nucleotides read TGTGCCAGCAGTTTTCAGGGCTCTGGCTACACCTTC. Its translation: CASSFQGSGYTF.